The clone carrying this T cell receptor (beta chain) came up a few times. As yet, its antigen is unknown. It was by quantitative 5'-RACE with molecular barcodes that TCR beta libraries were made. From the 5' RACE reads, TCRdb called clonotypes with MiXCR, one entry per CDR3 protein. The sample has 85,000 to 90,000 distinct CDR3 sequences, around 26% seen once. The data stem from a study of CD8 T cells in ankylosing spondylitis. Whole-study findings and limits: A motif of 7 to 9 highly homologous TCR beta variants was seen as apparently characteristic of ankylosing spondylitis blood.

The CDR3 length is 13 residues. The germline V gene has CDR1 SGHRS and CDR2 YFSETQ. V was shortened by 3 bases and J by 15 bases, with 19 bases between the two germline ends. The chain is built from TRBV5-1 and TRBJ1-3; no firm D call. What was sequenced was blood, either unsorted or a sorted T cell fraction (not recorded which). This receptor was identified in a male donor with ankylosing spondylitis or in good health (not recorded which). CDR3 region: CASSSTPGRPKYF. The CDR3 DNA is TGCGCCAGCAGCTCAACTCCCGGAAGACCGAAATATTTT.